The source of this T cell receptor beta chain is a study of blood T cell repertoires in COVID-19. Original data processing: Reference gene primer amplification yielded estimated nucleated cell counts. Assay: immunoSEQ multiplex PCR; the TCRdb copy retains only in-frame clones and omits some. The V and J calls and clone size are taken from that table; D and trimming were inferred from the DNA. The repertoire has roughly 500,000 clones, 85% to 90% of them found once; the top ten carry 1.5% to 2%. Germline V gene data show CDR1 as MNHEY and CDR2 as SVGEGT. The CDR3 extends over 16 amino acids. V was pared by 0 bases and J by 3 bases, with 7 bases of the junction left unmatched. Enrolled through a virtual design, the participants were between 18 and 89 years of age and came from about two dozen US areas.

The source material was PBMCs or T cells enriched from blood (not recorded which). This clonotype originated in a woman aged 40 to 50 who had recovered from COVID-19. This chain links TRBV6-2 or TRBV6-3 with TRBJ2-7, with 8 bases fitting TRBD1. The CDR3 loop is CASSYSRVTGDYEQYF. Written as DNA, the CDR3 is TGTGCCAGCAGTTACTCGAGGGTGACAGGGGACTACGAGCAGTACTTC.